A selection of T cell receptor beta chains follows, all from one sample in a study of technical replicates of blood from a handful of donors. The method was immunoSEQ multiplex PCR; TCRdb's version includes in-frame clones alone and lacks a portion of them. The sample holds 100,000 or so clones, around 96% seen once. What was sequenced was T cells isolated from PBMCs. The receptors come from a human donor in good health. CDR3s include the opening cysteine and the closing phenylalanine or tryptophan. A D gene is named only where the DNA matches it firmly. Part of the rows lack a size; the others show once, few, many or a class for expanded clones.

abundance,d_gene,j_gene,v_gene,CDR3aa,CDR3nt
once,TRBD1,TRBJ2-7,TRBV6-6,CASKGQGTGSSEQYF,TGTGCCAGCAAGGGTCAGGGGACAGGTTCTTCCGAGCAGTACTTC
once,NA,TRBJ1-1,TRBV11-1,CASSSRVMTEAFF,TGTGCCAGCAGCAGCAGGGTAATGACTGAAGCTTTCTTT
NA,NA,TRBJ2-2,TRBV4-1,CASSLQQNTGELFF,TGCGCCAGCAGCCTACAGCAGAACACCGGGGAGCTGTTTTTT
NA,TRBD2,TRBJ2-3,TRBV2,CARRTSGGPDTQYF,TGTGCCAGGAGGACTAGCGGGGGCCCAGATACGCAGTATTTT
NA,NA,TRBJ1-2,TRBV9,CASSPTRRMDSYTF,TGTGCCAGCAGCCCCACCCGAAGGATGGACAGCTACACCTTC
NA,NA,TRBJ1-2,TRBV6-5,CASSYSFEQYGYTF,TGTGCCAGCAGTTACTCGTTCGAACAGTATGGCTACACCTTC
NA,NA,TRBJ2-2,TRBV7-7,CASFEQGGTGELFF,TGTGCCAGCTTTGAACAGGGCGGCACCGGGGAGCTGTTTTTT
NA,NA,TRBJ2-3,TRBV30,CAWGALGTQYF,TGTGCCTGGGGGGCCCTCGGTACGCAGTATTTT
NA,TRBD1,TRBJ1-4,TRBV5-1,CASSLEGQGEKLFF,TGCGCCAGCAGCTTGGAGGGACAGGGTGAAAAACTGTTTTTT
NA,NA,TRBJ2-7,TRBV11-3,CASSLGGLEQYF,TGTGCCAGCAGCTTAGGGGGGCTCGAGCAGTACTTC
NA,TRBD2,TRBJ2-1,TRBV19,CASTQWGGSGGEQFF,TGTGCCAGTACCCAGTGGGGCGGGAGTGGGGGAGAGCAGTTCTTC
once,TRBD1,TRBJ2-5,TRBV5-1,CASSSGQGQETQYF,TGCGCCAGCAGCTCCGGACAGGGGCAAGAGACCCAGTACTTC
NA,NA,TRBJ1-2,TRBV5-1,CASSFDSFNYGYTF,TGCGCCAGCAGCTTCGACAGTTTTAACTATGGCTACACCTTC
NA,NA,TRBJ1-2,TRBV9,CASSVVGQNYGYTF,TGTGCCAGCAGCGTAGTCGGACAGAACTATGGCTACACCTTC
NA,TRBD1,TRBJ1-2,TRBV7-9,CASSAIGTAYGYTF,TGTGCCAGCAGCGCCATAGGGACAGCCTATGGCTACACCTTC
NA,TRBD2,TRBJ2-7,TRBV15,CATSRVEGGGSSYEQYF,TGTGCCACCAGCAGAGTGGAAGGCGGGGGGAGCTCCTACGAGCAGTACTTC
NA,NA,TRBJ1-5,TRBV15,CAIRSVYSNQPQHF,TGTGCCATTCGGTCCGTTTATAGCAATCAGCCCCAGCATTTT
NA,NA,TRBJ1-2,TRBV6-5,CASSREGGYTF,TGTGCCAGCAGCCGGGAGGGTGGCTACACCTTC
NA,NA,TRBJ2-7,TRBV9,CASSVGQGREQYF,TGTGCCAGCAGCGTAGGGCAGGGTAGGGAGCAGTACTTC
NA,NA,TRBJ2-5,TRBV5-1,CASSLGHSGSGGETQYF,TGCGCCAGCAGCTTGGGCCACTCGGGATCCGGTGGGGAGACCCAGTACTTC
NA,NA,TRBJ1-5,TRBV28,CASTTQTGHQPQHF,TGTGCCAGCACGACTCAGACAGGCCATCAGCCCCAGCATTTT
NA,NA,TRBJ2-5,TRBV30,CAWSGHLQETQYF,TGTGCCTGGAGTGGACACCTCCAAGAGACCCAGTACTTC
NA,NA,TRBJ1-2,TRBV9,CASSGDGNRSSNYGYTF,TGTGCCAGCAGCGGAGACGGGAACCGGTCTTCTAACTATGGCTACACCTTC
NA,NA,TRBJ2-2,TRBV7-9,CASSLVHGELFF,TGTGCCAGCAGCTTAGTTCACGGGGAGCTGTTTTTT
NA,TRBD1,TRBJ2-3,TRBV14,CASSQVRGRSDTQYF,TGTGCCAGCAGCCAAGTTAGGGGGCGAAGTGACACGCAGTATTTT
NA,NA,TRBJ1-1,TRBV5-4,CASSLAGRPPDTEAFF,TGTGCCAGCAGCCTTGCGGGCAGGCCCCCGGACACTGAAGCTTTCTTT
once,NA,TRBJ1-1,TRBV28,CASKSGLNTEAFF,TGTGCCAGCAAGTCAGGCTTGAACACTGAAGCTTTCTTT
once,NA,TRBJ2-1,TRBV27,CASSSGLDVSRDEQFF,TGTGCCAGCAGCTCGGGGTTGGACGTGAGTAGGGATGAGCAGTTCTTC
NA,TRBD1,TRBJ2-1,TRBV29-1,CSVDVPSGGREFF,TGCAGCGTTGACGTACCATCAGGGGGTCGGGAGTTCTTC
NA,TRBD1,TRBJ2-1,TRBV6-5,CASSYGTVGSNEQFF,TGTGCCAGCAGTTACGGGACAGTGGGTTCCAATGAGCAGTTCTTC
NA,TRBD1,TRBJ1-1,TRBV28,CASSFGQGQGVAFF,TGTGCCAGCAGTTTTGGGCAGGGACAGGGTGTAGCTTTCTTT
NA,TRBD1,TRBJ2-7,TRBV5-1,CASNQPGQGPHEQYF,TGCGCCAGCAACCAACCGGGACAGGGTCCCCACGAGCAGTACTTC
NA,TRBD2,TRBJ2-1,TRBV7-3,CASSFTLAGVGNEQFF,TGTGCCAGCAGCTTCACTCTAGCGGGGGTTGGGAATGAGCAGTTCTTC
NA,NA,TRBJ1-2,TRBV25-1,CASRDSSGYGYTF,TGTGCCAGCAGAGACTCTTCTGGATATGGCTACACCTTC
NA,NA,TRBJ1-6,TRBV4-1,CASSHGTPNYNSPLHF,TGCGCCAGCAGCCATGGGACACCCAACTATAATTCACCCCTCCACTTT
NA,TRBD2,TRBJ2-1,TRBV10-1,CASSAILAGSNEQFF,TGCGCCAGCAGTGCCATACTAGCGGGATCAAATGAGCAGTTCTTC
NA,TRBD1,TRBJ1-5,TRBV6-1,CASGRGGNQPQHF,TGTGCCAGCGGCAGGGGGGGCAATCAGCCCCAGCATTTT
NA,TRBD1,TRBJ1-5,TRBV7-9,CASSSGTGVQPQHF,TGTGCCAGCAGCTCCGGGACAGGGGTACAGCCCCAGCATTTT
NA,NA,TRBJ2-5,TRBV5-1,CASSPGDRDSGETQYF,TGCGCCAGCAGCCCGGGGGACCGTGATTCGGGAGAGACCCAGTACTTC
NA,TRBD2,TRBJ2-1,TRBV10-2,CASSEGGDEQFF,TGCGCCAGCAGTGAGGGGGGGGATGAGCAGTTCTTC
once,TRBD1,TRBJ1-3,TRBV6-5,CASSSKYRQGGNTIYF,TGTGCCAGCAGTTCCAAATACAGACAGGGAGGAAACACCATATATTTT
NA,NA,TRBJ2-4,TRBV4-1,CASSQDPGMAKNIQYF,TGCGCCAGCAGCCAAGATCCAGGGATGGCCAAAAACATTCAGTACTTC
NA,TRBD2,TRBJ2-3,TRBV7-9,CASSLSSGGTRDTQYF,TGTGCCAGCAGCTTATCTAGCGGGGGGACCCGAGATACGCAGTATTTT
NA,NA,TRBJ1-1,TRBV10-1,CASSDGRNTEAFF,TGCGCCAGCAGTGACGGTCGGAACACTGAAGCTTTCTTT
NA,NA,TRBJ1-4,TRBV7-9,CASSSEQEKLFF,TGTGCCAGCAGCTCGGAGCAGGAAAAACTGTTTTTT
NA,NA,TRBJ1-4,TRBV7-9,CCVDWNEKLFF,TGTTGCGTAGACTGGAATGAAAAACTGTTTTTT
NA,TRBD1,TRBJ2-3,TRBV13,CASSSKVTGGSDTQYF,TGTGCCAGCAGCTCCAAGGTGACAGGGGGGTCAGATACGCAGTATTTT
NA,NA,TRBJ2-3,TRBV11-3,CASSFQGRQYF,TGTGCCAGCAGCTTTCAGGGCAGGCAGTATTTT
NA,NA,TRBJ1-5,TRBV19,CASSWAGNQPQHF,TGTGCCAGTAGTTGGGCAGGCAATCAGCCCCAGCATTTT
NA,NA,TRBJ1-2,TRBV6-6,CASSPPGDQDGYTF,TGTGCCAGCAGCCCCCCGGGGGACCAGGATGGCTACACCTTC
NA,TRBD2,TRBJ2-3,TRBV18,CASSPPLPGLAGVRTDTQYF,TGTGCCAGCTCACCACCTCTCCCGGGACTAGCGGGAGTAAGGACAGATACGCAGTATTTT
NA,TRBD2,TRBJ2-1,TRBV4-1,CASSLPPGLASNEQFF,TGCGCCAGCAGCCTACCCCCGGGACTAGCGAGTAATGAGCAGTTCTTC
once,TRBD2,TRBJ2-2,TRBV6-1,CASSETGLAGGELFF,TGTGCCAGCAGTGAAACGGGACTAGCTGGCGGGGAGCTGTTTTTT
NA,TRBD2,TRBJ2-2,TRBV19,CASSIERGRGTGELFF,TGTGCCAGTAGTATCGAGCGGGGAAGAGGGACCGGGGAGCTGTTTTTT
NA,TRBD2,TRBJ2-1,TRBV4-1,CASSHRGGFSGSNSYNEQFF,TGCGCCAGCAGCCACAGGGGGGGGTTTAGCGGGAGTAACTCCTACAATGAGCAGTTCTTC